The 30 T cell receptor beta chains below come from one sample, sequenced in a study of neurological immune-mediated disorders. TCRdb re-called the 5' RACE reads through MiXCR, storing one row per CDR3 protein. The table includes approximately 24,000 distinct CDR3 sequences, roughly 13% detected once. What was sequenced was PBMCs. All receptors derive from a woman between 40 and 55 years old with HTLV-1-associated myelopathy (HAM/TSP).

This clonotype rates as medium-sized. The chain links TRBV5-1 to TRBJ1-1; D gene ambiguous. Germline V gene lookup returns CDR1 SGHRS and CDR2 YFSETQ. The ends were cut back, 0 bases at V and 0 bases at J, with 6 bases in the middle. CDR3 size: 14 residues. The CDR3: CASSLEGMNTEAFF. The CDR3 nucleotides read TGCGCCAGCAGCTTGGAGGGAATGAACACTGAAGCTTTCTTT.

This clonotype was recorded many times. The V call is TRBV5-1, the J call TRBJ2-3; 10 bases are shared with TRBD2. CDR3 length equals 17 residues. The germline V gene encodes CDR1 SGHRS and CDR2 YFSETQ. Trimming removed 1 base from V and 1 base from J; junction bases left unmatched: 6. Here the CDR3 reads CASSLSGGARGTDTQYF. DNA for the CDR3: TGCGCCAGCAGCTTGAGCGGGGGGGCCAGGGGCACAGATACGCAGTATTTT.

This clonotype was seen many times. The chain uses TRBV7-9 and TRBJ1-3; possibly TRBD1 for D (5 bases). V lost 3 bases and J 3 bases, leaving 24 bases between the germline ends. Per germline, CDR1 SEHNR and CDR2 FQNEAQ (reference sequence). The CDR3 runs 19 residues. Here the CDR3 reads CASSFQLGLGETNGNTIYF. The CDR3 region has the DNA TGTGCCAGCAGCTTTCAATTGGGGCTGGGTGAGACTAATGGAAACACCATATATTTT.

This clonotype was counted at least ten times. The chain is built from TRBV2 and TRBJ1-2; no clear D. This CDR3 is built from 12 residues. Germline V lookup: CDR1 SNHLY, CDR2 FYNNEI. Trimming left V 6 bases short and J 8 bases short, with 13 bases between. This chain's CDR3 is CASRGLTRGYTF. The CDR3 DNA is TGTGCCAGCAGGGGTCTTACTCGAGGCTACACCTTC.

This clonotype was seen repeatedly, ten times or more. J is TRBJ1-4 and V is TRBV3-1; D may be TRBD1 (6 bases). Germline loops: CDR1 LGHDT, CDR2 YNNKEL (reference sequence). This CDR3 has 14 amino acids. The ends were cut back, 2 bases at V and 6 bases at J, with 10 bases in the middle. In DNA form, the CDR3 reads TGTGCCAGCAGCCAACGGAACAGGGATGAAAAACTGTTTTTT. Its translation is CASSQRNRDEKLFF.

This clonotype was seen many times. CDR3 sequence reads: CASSLDRGRDAFF. In nucleotides, the CDR3 is TGCGCCAGCAGCTTGGACAGGGGGCGCGACGCTTTCTTT. The chain carries TRBV5-1 and TRBJ1-1; the match to TRBD1 covers 9 bases. Germline V lookup: CDR1 SGHRS, CDR2 YFSETQ. The CDR3 contains 13 residues. J gave up 11 bases and V 0 bases, and 5 bases lay outside the gene matches.

This clonotype came up many times. This chain uses TRBV30 with TRBJ2-2, with 7 nucleotides matching TRBD2. The CDR3 spans 13 residues. CDR1 is GTSNPN and CDR2 is SVGIG in the germline V gene (reference sequence). V gave up 8 bases and J gave up 1 base; unmatched junction bases: 4. The CDR3 DNA reads as TGTGCCGGGGGGGGAGAGAACACCGGGGAGCTGTTTTTT. Protein sequence: CAGGGENTGELFF.

This clonotype was detected ten times or more. The chain is built from TRBV20-1 and TRBJ2-3, with 10 bases matching TRBD2. V gave up 0 bases and J gave up 0 bases; unmatched junction bases: 3. From germline, CDR1 is DFQATT and CDR2 SNEGSKA (reference sequence). The CDR3 spans 16 residues. CDR3: CSARDSSGGSTDTQYF. Here the CDR3 DNA reads TGCAGTGCTAGAGATTCTAGCGGGGGCAGCACAGATACGCAGTATTTT.

This clonotype was found a few times. The chain combines TRBV28 with TRBJ2-7, with a weak D call TRBD1 (6 bases). With 3 bases removed from V and 3 bases from J, the gap between germline ends came to 12 bases. The CDR3 extends over 14 amino acids. CDR1 and CDR2 from the germline V gene are MDHEN and SYDVKM. CDR3 nucleotide sequence: TGTGCCAGCAGTTTCCGGCCAGGGGTCTACGAGCAGTACTTC. As protein: CASSFRPGVYEQYF.

This clonotype was counted many times. This chain uses TRBV24-1 with TRBJ2-3; D not certain. The CDR3 covers 12 residues. V was shortened by 6 bases and J by 8 bases, with 11 bases between the two germline ends. In germline, CDR1 is KGHDR, CDR2 SFDVKD. DNA of the CDR3: TGTGCCACCAGTCCCACCCTAGGTACGCAGTATTTT. It translates to CATSPTLGTQYF.

This clonotype was picked up many times. The gene calls are TRBV5-1 and TRBJ2-3, with D perhaps given as TRBD1 or TRBD2 (5 bases each). Trimming pared 0 bases from V and 6 bases from J, leaving 17 bases between. The CDR3 spans 16 residues. Germline values: CDR1 SGHRS, CDR2 YFSETQ. The CDR3: CASSLGPGEGEDTQYF. CDR3 bases: TGCGCCAGCAGCTTGGGACCCGGTGAAGGGGAGGATACGCAGTATTTT.

This clonotype has ten or more counts. This chain links TRBV20-1 with TRBJ2-1; TRBD2 aligns across 16 bases. The CDR3 spans 17 residues. V lost 6 bases, J lost 5 bases, and 10 bases stayed unmatched. The germline CDR1 and CDR2 sequences are DFQATT and SNEGSKA (reference sequence). The CDR3 bases are TGCAGTGCCACAGGGACTAGCGGGGGGGCGAGGAACAATGAGCAGTTCTTC. Its protein is CSATGTSGGARNNEQFF.

This clonotype appeared many times. V gene TRBV11-2 combines with J gene TRBJ2-1; unclear D gene. Germline values: CDR1 SGHAT, CDR2 FQNNGV. V was clipped by 0 bases and J by 3 bases, with 6 bases between them. The CDR3 contains 14 residues. CDR3 region: CASSLEGFYNEQFF. CDR3 coding DNA: TGTGCCAGCAGCTTAGAGGGATTCTACAATGAGCAGTTCTTC.

This clonotype was seen at least ten times. The V and J genes are TRBV5-1 and TRBJ1-6; unclear D gene. Trimming pared 0 bases from V and 6 bases from J, leaving 10 bases between. Per germline, CDR1 SGHRS and CDR2 YFSETQ. This CDR3 comprises 15 residues. The CDR3 coding sequence is TGCGCCAGCAGCTTGGGGGAACCACGTAATTCACCCCTCCACTTT. The encoded protein is CASSLGEPRNSPLHF. Variable domain in full (rest from reference TRBV5-1 and TRBJ1-6): KAGVTQTPRYLIKTRGQQVTLSCSPISGHRSVSWYQQTPGQGLQFLFEYFSETQRNKGNFPGRFSGRQFSNSRSEMNVSTLELGDSALYLCASSLGEPRNSPLHFGNGTRLTVT.

This clonotype was counted many times. This chain links TRBV27 with TRBJ2-1, with 12 bases that match TRBD2. J was trimmed by 7 bases and V by 5 bases; bases with no gene match: 6. The CDR3 runs 15 residues. Germline CDR1 and CDR2: MNHEY and SMNVEV (reference sequence). The CDR3 region is CASSLLAGGRNEQFF. CDR3 in DNA: TGTGCCAGCAGTCTACTAGCGGGGGGACGGAATGAGCAGTTCTTC.

This clonotype is medium-sized (0.01 to 0.1%) in the sample. The V and J genes are TRBV20-1 and TRBJ2-1; 10 bases match TRBD2. The trim removed 5 bases at V and 5 bases at J, leaving 9 bases unmatched. The CDR3 has 15 amino acids. The germline CDR1 and CDR2 sequences are DFQATT and SNEGSKA (reference sequence). The CDR3 DNA reads TGCAGTGCTCCTCATCCTAGCGGGGGAGACAATGAGCAGTTCTTC. This codes for CSAPHPSGGDNEQFF.

The chain employs TRBV12-3 or TRBV12-4 and TRBJ1-1; D remains unclear. Between the trimmed V and J ends, which lost 8 bases and 5 bases, there was a span of 12 bases. The CDR3 sequence is 12 residues long. CDR3 in DNA: TGTGCCAGCGGACCCCCGGAGACTGAAGCTTTCTTT. It specifies CASGPPETEAFF.

This clonotype was seen ten or more times. V gene TRBV5-1 combines with J gene TRBJ2-7; weak D call: TRBD1 (6 bases). This CDR3 contains 13 residues. Trimming cost V 0 bases and J 3 bases, with 7 bases left between them. Germline assignment: CDR1 SGHRS and CDR2 YFSETQ. CDR3 sequence reads: CASSLETGYEQYV. The CDR3 region has the DNA TGCGCCAGCAGCTTGGAGACAGGCTACGAGCAGTACGTC.

This clonotype has ten or more counts. The rearrangement links TRBV5-1 to TRBJ2-2; no clear D gene. This CDR3 is built from 11 residues. CDR1 SGHRS and CDR2 YFSETQ come from the germline V gene. V dropped 1 base and J dropped 7 bases, with 2 bases sitting between them. The CDR3 protein is CASSLLGELFF. CDR3 bases: TGCGCCAGCAGCTTGCTCGGGGAGCTGTTTTTT.

There are many counts of this clonotype. V gene TRBV12-3 or TRBV12-4 combines with J gene TRBJ2-7; 8 bases align to TRBD2. The ends lost 2 bases at V and 3 bases at J; junction bases unmatched: 0. The CDR3 is made up of 13 amino acids. The CDR3 DNA is TGTGCCAGCAGTTTACGGGGGGGCTACGAGCAGTACTTC. Translated, it gives CASSLRGGYEQYF.

This clonotype was picked up many times. The chain joins TRBV7-3 to TRBJ2-2; no clear D. The ends were cut back, 5 bases at V and 6 bases at J, with 7 bases in the middle. CDR1 is SGHTA and CDR2 is FQGTGA in the germline V gene. CDR3 size: 12 residues. The CDR3 nucleotides are TGTGCCAGCAGCCTGTCCGCCGGGGAGCTGTTTTTT. This sequence encodes CASSLSAGELFF.

This clonotype was seen ten or more times. The chain carries TRBV20-1 and TRBJ1-4, with a possible D match to TRBD1 (6 bases). Germline V lookup: CDR1 DFQATT, CDR2 SNEGSKA (reference sequence). Trimming left V 4 bases short and J 4 bases short, with 22 bases between. The CDR3 has 17 amino acids. The CDR3 coding sequence is TGCAGTGCTATCCCACCGCGGGGGGCCTTTGGTAATGAAAAACTGTTTTTT. Its translation: CSAIPPRGAFGNEKLFF.

This clonotype was seen ten or more times. The CDR3 protein is CASSLGVGPEGGYTF. The CDR3 coding sequence is TGCGCCAGCAGCTTGGGTGTCGGGCCTGAAGGGGGCTACACCTTC. This chain links TRBV5-1 with TRBJ1-2; D unclear. Germline V gives CDR1 SGHRS, CDR2 YFSETQ. The CDR3 has 15 residues. V was trimmed by 0 bases and J by 8 bases, leaving 17 bases between them.

This clonotype was picked up many times. The CDR3 here is CSVADGAGNTEAFF. In DNA form, the CDR3 reads TGCAGCGTAGCGGACGGTGCTGGGAACACTGAAGCTTTCTTT. The chain employs TRBV29-1 and TRBJ1-1, with unresolved D. Germline lookup yields CDR1 SQVTM and CDR2 ANQGSEA. Trimming stripped 6 bases from V and 1 base from J, with 15 bases between. CDR3 length: 14 residues.

This clonotype was counted many times. V is TRBV12-3 or TRBV12-4 and J is TRBJ1-4; 7 nucleotides align to TRBD1. The CDR3 covers 15 residues. J lost 0 bases, V lost 5 bases, and 3 bases had no gene match. The CDR3 DNA reads TGTGCCAGCAGTGTCGGGACAGCAACTAATGAAAAACTGTTTTTT. As protein: CASSVGTATNEKLFF.

The table lists this clonotype with many counts. V is TRBV7-9 and J is TRBJ2-5, with unresolved D. Germline-derived CDR1 and CDR2 are SEHNR and FQNEAQ (reference sequence). The germline V and J ends were trimmed by 2 bases and 5 bases, with 12 bases remaining between them. This CDR3 is built from 14 residues. The CDR3 DNA follows: TGTGCCAGCAGCTTAAAAAGCCCACGGGAGACCCAGTACTTC. It yields the protein CASSLKSPRETQYF.

The table lists this clonotype with many counts. The rearrangement links TRBV11-2 to TRBJ2-5, with D uncertain. The V gene lost 0 bases and the J gene lost 1 base, with 6 bases spanning the gap. The CDR3 is 14 residues long. The germline CDR1 and CDR2 sequences are SGHAT and FQNNGV. CDR3 nucleotide sequence: TGTGCCAGCAGCTTAGACGGCCTCCAAGAGACCCAGTACTTC. Translation: CASSLDGLQETQYF.

On this clonotype: This may come from a read error, since a much larger clone is one base off. The chain has TRBV12-3 or TRBV12-4 and TRBJ2-3; D not resolved. This CDR3 region has 13 residues. V lost 4 bases and J lost 6, with 11 bases in between. The CDR3 here is CASSYAVCDTQYF. The CDR3 DNA sequence: TGTGCCAGCAGTTACGCCGTGTGCGATACGCAGTATTTT.

This clonotype was counted ten times or more. This chain links TRBV27 with TRBJ2-7; tentatively, D is TRBD1 or TRBD2 (6 bases each). Trimming left V 2 bases short and J 0 bases short, with 8 bases between. Germline CDR1 and CDR2: MNHEY and SMNVEV (reference sequence). The CDR3 loop spans 14 amino acids. The CDR3 DNA reads TGTGCCAGCAGTTTAAGGGGGGACTCCTACGAGCAGTACTTC. Translation gives CASSLRGDSYEQYF.

This clonotype was observed at least ten times. J is TRBJ2-3 and V is TRBV5-1; D unclear. Germline CDR1 is SGHRS and CDR2 is YFSETQ. The V gene lost 4 bases and the J gene lost 4 bases, with 10 bases spanning the gap. CDR3 size: 13 residues. This CDR3 reads CASSPYRPDTQYF. CDR3 nucleotides: TGCGCCAGCAGCCCCTACCGACCAGATACGCAGTATTTT.